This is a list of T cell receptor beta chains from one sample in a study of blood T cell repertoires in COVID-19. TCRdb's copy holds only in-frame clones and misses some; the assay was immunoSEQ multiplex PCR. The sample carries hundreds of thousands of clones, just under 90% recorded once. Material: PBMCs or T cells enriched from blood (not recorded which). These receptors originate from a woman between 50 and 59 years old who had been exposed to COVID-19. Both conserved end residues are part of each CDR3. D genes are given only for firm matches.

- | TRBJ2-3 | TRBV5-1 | CASSSGTRVVSDTQYF
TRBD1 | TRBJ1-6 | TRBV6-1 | CASSEGRTGTYYNSPLHF
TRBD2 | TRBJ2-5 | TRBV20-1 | CSASLAGGHQETQYF
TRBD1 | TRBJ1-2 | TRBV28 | CASSPSGQGWHGYTF
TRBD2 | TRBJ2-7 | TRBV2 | CASRGLAGAGEQYF
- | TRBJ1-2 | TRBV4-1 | CASSQEGQGNYGYTF
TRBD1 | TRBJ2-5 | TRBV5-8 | CASTIDRGETQYF
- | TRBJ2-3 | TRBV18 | CASSPRGLGTDTQYF
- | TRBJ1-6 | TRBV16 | CASSPPNAGRNNSPLHF
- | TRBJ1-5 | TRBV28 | CASRVLRTQGSNQPQHF
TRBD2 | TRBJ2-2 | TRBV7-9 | CASRTTSGGFVGELFF
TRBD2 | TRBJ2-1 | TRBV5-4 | CASSFTVASGGDEQFF